These T cell receptor beta chains were read from a single sample in a study of cytomegalovirus exposure and HLA in healthy donors. TCRdb's table, derived via immunoSEQ multiplex PCR, lists solely in-frame clones and lacks some. The sample shows about 160,000 clones, approximately 72% of them seen only once. Sample: PBMCs. The receptors were sampled from a female donor in good health and CMV-seronegative. Both conserved end residues are part of each CDR3. A D gene is named only where the DNA matches it firmly. A clone size is listed for some rows: how often the clone was seen (once, few, many), or a class if it is expanded.

-,TRBJ2-3,15,-,TRBV5-4,CASSRTAGSTDTQYF,TGTGCCAGCAGCAGGACGGCGGGCAGCACAGATACGCAGTATTTT
TRBD1,TRBJ1-5,15,-,TRBV7-2,CASSSRQGNNQPQHF,TGTGCCAGCAGCTCTAGACAGGGGAACAATCAGCCCCAGCATTTT
-,TRBJ2-7,14,-,TRBV5-5,CASSLAGHPREQYF,TGTGCCAGCAGCTTGGCGGGACACCCTAGGGAGCAGTACTTC
-,TRBJ2-7,16,-,TRBV5-5,CASSLAPGAVSYEQYF,TGTGCCAGCAGCTTGGCCCCGGGAGCAGTTTCCTACGAGCAGTACTTC
-,TRBJ2-7,15,-,TRBV28,CASSISFGLGGEQYF,TGTGCCAGCAGTATCTCCTTCGGGTTGGGTGGCGAGCAGTACTTC
-,TRBJ2-3,13,-,TRBV19,CASSIAGTDTQYF,TGTGCCAGTAGTATAGCAGGAACAGATACGCAGTATTTT
TRBD2,TRBJ2-3,15,-,TRBV5-1,CASSLVASGGDTQYF,TGCGCCAGCAGCTTGGTTGCTAGCGGTGGGGATACGCAGTATTTT
TRBD1,TRBJ2-2,15,-,TRBV18,CASSRGQEPTGELFF,TGTGCCAGCTCACGGGGACAGGAGCCCACCGGGGAGCTGTTTTTT
-,TRBJ2-2,16,-,TRBV6-1,CASSAGGGGDTGELFF,TGTGCCAGCAGTGCCGGGGGAGGGGGGGACACCGGGGAGCTGTTTTTT
-,TRBJ1-3,12,-,TRBV19,CASSATRNTIYF,TGTGCCAGTAGCGCAACACGAAACACCATATATTTT
TRBD1,TRBJ2-2,16,-,TRBV6-5,CASSYAGQGWSGELFF,TGTGCCAGCAGTTACGCCGGACAGGGCTGGTCGGGGGAGCTGTTTTTT
-,TRBJ1-1,13,-,TRBV4-3,CASSQGGNTEAFF,TGCGCCAGCAGCCAGGGGGGAAACACTGAAGCTTTCTTT
-,TRBJ2-1,15,-,TRBV21-1,CASSKRGPSYNEQFF,TGTGCCAGCAGCAAACGCGGCCCGTCCTACAATGAGCAGTTCTTC
TRBD1,TRBJ2-7,14,-,TRBV28,CASRVDRVAYEQYF,TGTGCCAGCAGGGTGGACAGGGTGGCGTACGAGCAGTACTTC
-,TRBJ2-7,12,few,TRBV29-1,CSVGGLPPEQYF,TGCAGCGTTGGCGGGCTCCCCCCCGAGCAGTACTTC
TRBD2,TRBJ2-1,16,few,TRBV9,CASSVGVAGAALAQFF,TGTGCCAGCAGCGTAGGGGTAGCGGGAGCGGCGTTGGCCCAGTTCTTC
-,TRBJ2-7,15,-,TRBV7-2,CASSLSGGISYGQYF,TGTGCCAGCAGCTTATCAGGGGGGATCTCCTACGGGCAGTACTTC
TRBD1,TRBJ1-2,17,-,TRBV4-3,CASSQDADRTGNYGYTF,TGCGCCAGCAGCCAAGACGCGGATAGGACAGGGAACTATGGCTACACCTTC
-,TRBJ2-7,14,-,TRBV6-5,CASSYGQSSYEQYF,TGTGCCAGCAGTTACGGGCAGAGCTCCTACGAGCAGTACTTC
TRBD2,TRBJ2-3,14,-,TRBV5-4,CASSSGRRTDTQYF,TGTGCCAGCTCTAGCGGGAGACGCACAGATACGCAGTATTTT
TRBD1,TRBJ1-3,14,-,TRBV5-4,CASRRGGPGNTIYF,TGTGCCAGCAGGAGAGGGGGCCCTGGAAACACCATATATTTT
TRBD2,TRBJ2-5,16,-,TRBV19,CASSVTSGGAGETQYF,TGTGCCAGTAGTGTGACTAGCGGGGGGGCGGGTGAGACCCAGTACTTC
TRBD1,TRBJ1-4,14,-,TRBV6-5,CASSRDRGNEKLFF,TGTGCCAGCAGCCGGGACAGGGGGAATGAAAAACTGTTTTTT
TRBD1,TRBJ2-7,15,-,TRBV29-1,CSVETPWTGGYEQYF,TGCAGCGTTGAAACCCCCTGGACAGGGGGCTACGAGCAGTACTTC
TRBD2,TRBJ2-1,14,once,TRBV4-3,CASSRSGGYNEQFF,TGCGCCAGCAGCCGTAGCGGGGGTTACAATGAGCAGTTCTTC
-,TRBJ1-5,16,-,TRBV18,CASSPAGGGSNQPQHF,TGTGCCAGCTCACCAGCCGGGGGTGGAAGCAATCAGCCCCAGCATTTT
-,TRBJ2-1,16,-,TRBV7-6,CASSPVGSSSYNEQFF,TGTGCCAGCAGCCCAGTTGGTTCCAGCTCCTACAATGAGCAGTTCTTC
-,TRBJ2-3,12,-,TRBV5-5,CASSRERDTQYF,TGTGCCAGCAGCCGAGAACGGGATACGCAGTATTTT
TRBD1,TRBJ1-1,15,-,TRBV4-1,CASSQGLQGIGRAFF,TGCGCCAGCAGCCAGGGGCTACAGGGGATAGGAAGAGCTTTCTTT
TRBD2,TRBJ2-1,15,-,TRBV19,CASSTGTSGRNEQFF,TGTGCCAGCTCTACCGGGACTAGCGGGAGGAATGAGCAGTTCTTC
-,TRBJ1-2,13,-,TRBV18,CASSPQVDYGYTF,TGTGCCAGCTCACCACAAGTAGACTATGGCTACACCTTC
-,TRBJ1-4,16,-,TRBV5-8,CASSFRSVRGNEKLFF,TGTGCCAGCAGCTTTCGTTCCGTCAGGGGTAATGAAAAACTGTTTTTT
-,TRBJ1-5,14,-,TRBV30,CAWSLTDNNQPQHF,TGTGCCTGGAGTCTTACAGATAACAATCAGCCCCAGCATTTT
TRBD2,TRBJ2-7,13,once,TRBV7-3,CASSSLAGDEQYF,TGTGCCAGCAGCTCTCTAGCGGGAGACGAGCAGTACTTC
TRBD1,TRBJ2-3,15,-,TRBV7-2,CASNTGQGATDTQYF,TGTGCCAGCAACACCGGACAGGGGGCCACAGATACGCAGTATTTT
TRBD2,TRBJ2-2,17,-,TRBV13,CASGGGLAGANTGELFF,TGTGCCAGCGGCGGGGGACTAGCGGGAGCGAACACCGGGGAGCTGTTTTTT
TRBD1,TRBJ2-1,15,few,TRBV9,CASSVRDRGFAEQFF,TGTGCCAGCAGCGTAAGGGACAGGGGATTTGCTGAGCAGTTCTTC
-,TRBJ2-7,13,-,TRBV18,CASSRDRSYEQYF,TGTGCCAGCTCACGAGACAGATCCTACGAGCAGTACTTC
TRBD2,TRBJ2-5,15,-,TRBV9,CASSPLAVSQETQYF,TGTGCCAGCAGCCCCCTAGCGGTATCCCAAGAGACCCAGTACTTC
TRBD1,TRBJ1-1,14,-,TRBV7-2,CASSMGQGRTEAFF,TGTGCCAGCAGCATGGGACAGGGAAGGACTGAAGCTTTCTTT
TRBD1,TRBJ1-2,13,-,TRBV7-2,CASSLKQGGGYTF,TGTGCCAGCAGCTTAAAGCAGGGGGGTGGCTACACCTTC
TRBD1,TRBJ1-5,14,-,TRBV28,CASKPGQGDQPQHF,TGTGCCAGCAAACCGGGACAGGGCGATCAGCCCCAGCATTTT